The source of this T cell receptor beta chain is a study of blood T cell repertoires in COVID-19. Libraries were prepared by immunoSEQ multiplex PCR; TCRdb keeps only in-frame clonotypes and omits some of them. The table has 55,000 to 65,000 clones, about 91% seen once. Sequencing was done on a sample of peripheral blood. The receptor's source is a man in his sixties with acute or convalescent COVID-19.

The CDR3 reads CASSLTSPIATNEKLFF. The CDR3 region has the DNA TGTGCCAGTAGTTTGACAAGCCCGATCGCAACTAATGAAAAACTGTTTTTT. This sequence joins TRBV19 and TRBJ1-4; D is undetermined. The CDR3 loop spans 17 amino acids. Germline V gene sequence: CDR1 LNHDA, CDR2 SQIVND (reference sequence). With 5 bases removed from V and 0 bases from J, the gap between germline ends came to 16 bases.